Listed below are T cell receptor beta chains from one sample, sequenced in a study of cytomegalovirus exposure and HLA in healthy donors. Profiling relied on immunoSEQ multiplex PCR, and the TCRdb table lists in-frame clones only, not all of them. The table includes more than 100,000 clones, over 60% detected once. The specimen was PBMCs. All receptors come from a woman aged 40 to 50 in good health and CMV-seropositive. CDR3s include the opening cysteine and the closing phenylalanine or tryptophan. Fields, in order: D gene, clone size, V gene, J gene, CDR3 DNA, CDR3 protein. D genes are given only for firm matches. Size is omitted from some rows. Given values are once, few, many or a class for expanded clones.

d_gene: -; abundance: -; v_gene: TRBV10-2; j_gene: TRBJ2-3; CDR3nt: TGCGCCACCGAGGAGTTCGGGGGGCTAGATACGCAGTATTTT; CDR3aa: CATEEFGGLDTQYF
d_gene: -; abundance: once; v_gene: TRBV2; j_gene: TRBJ2-5; CDR3nt: TGTGCCAGCAGCCTCCACCAAGAGACCCAGTACTTC; CDR3aa: CASSLHQETQYF
d_gene: -; abundance: -; v_gene: TRBV5-1; j_gene: TRBJ2-1; CDR3nt: TGCGCCAGCAGCTTGAGTGGGCTCGATGAGCAGTTCTTC; CDR3aa: CASSLSGLDEQFF
d_gene: TRBD2; abundance: -; v_gene: TRBV14; j_gene: TRBJ2-3; CDR3nt: TGTGCCAGCAGCCAAGATTGGGCGGGGGGATCCACAGATACGCAGTATTTT; CDR3aa: CASSQDWAGGSTDTQYF
d_gene: -; abundance: -; v_gene: TRBV27; j_gene: TRBJ2-7; CDR3nt: TGTGCCAGCAGTTCCAATTACGAGCAGTACTTC; CDR3aa: CASSSNYEQYF
d_gene: -; abundance: -; v_gene: TRBV7-7; j_gene: TRBJ2-2; CDR3nt: TGTGCTAGCAGCTTAGGAGGAACCGGGGAGCTGTTTTTT; CDR3aa: CASSLGGTGELFF
d_gene: -; abundance: -; v_gene: TRBV14; j_gene: TRBJ1-2; CDR3nt: TGTGCCAGCAGCCAAAACAGGGCCATCACCCTCTATGGCTACACCTTC; CDR3aa: CASSQNRAITLYGYTF
d_gene: -; abundance: -; v_gene: TRBV10-3; j_gene: TRBJ1-2; CDR3nt: TGTGCCATCAGTGACCCTGGAAGCGGGGCGAGTGGCTACACCTTC; CDR3aa: CAISDPGSGASGYTF
d_gene: -; abundance: -; v_gene: TRBV25-1; j_gene: TRBJ2-5; CDR3nt: TGTGCCAGCAGTGAATCGGAAGAGACCCAGTACTTC; CDR3aa: CASSESEETQYF
d_gene: -; abundance: once; v_gene: TRBV19; j_gene: TRBJ1-5; CDR3nt: TGTGCCAGTAGTATAGGGTACCGGACAGCCTATAGCAATCAGCCCCAGCATTTT; CDR3aa: CASSIGYRTAYSNQPQHF
d_gene: -; abundance: -; v_gene: TRBV5-1; j_gene: TRBJ1-1; CDR3nt: TGCGCCAGCAGCCTGGGCTGGGGGCCTGAAGCTTTCTTT; CDR3aa: CASSLGWGPEAFF
d_gene: -; abundance: -; v_gene: TRBV15; j_gene: TRBJ1-4; CDR3nt: TGTGCCACCAGCAGGGCCCCGGGGGAAGAAAAACTGTTTTTT; CDR3aa: CATSRAPGEEKLFF
d_gene: TRBD2; abundance: few; v_gene: TRBV14; j_gene: TRBJ2-2; CDR3nt: TGTGCCAGCAGCCAGCTAGCGGGGGTCGGGGAGCTGTTTTTT; CDR3aa: CASSQLAGVGELFF
d_gene: TRBD1; abundance: -; v_gene: TRBV5-4; j_gene: TRBJ2-1; CDR3nt: TGTGCCAGCAGGCGGTCCGGGACAGGGGTAATGAATGAGCAGTTCTTC; CDR3aa: CASRRSGTGVMNEQFF
d_gene: TRBD2; abundance: -; v_gene: TRBV25-1; j_gene: TRBJ2-3; CDR3nt: TGTGCCAGCAGCCGACTAGCGGGAGGGCGGACAGATACGCAGTATTTT; CDR3aa: CASSRLAGGRTDTQYF
d_gene: TRBD1; abundance: -; v_gene: TRBV5-1; j_gene: TRBJ2-1; CDR3nt: TGCGCCAGCAGCTTCTATACAGGGGGCGATGAGCAGTTCTTC; CDR3aa: CASSFYTGGDEQFF